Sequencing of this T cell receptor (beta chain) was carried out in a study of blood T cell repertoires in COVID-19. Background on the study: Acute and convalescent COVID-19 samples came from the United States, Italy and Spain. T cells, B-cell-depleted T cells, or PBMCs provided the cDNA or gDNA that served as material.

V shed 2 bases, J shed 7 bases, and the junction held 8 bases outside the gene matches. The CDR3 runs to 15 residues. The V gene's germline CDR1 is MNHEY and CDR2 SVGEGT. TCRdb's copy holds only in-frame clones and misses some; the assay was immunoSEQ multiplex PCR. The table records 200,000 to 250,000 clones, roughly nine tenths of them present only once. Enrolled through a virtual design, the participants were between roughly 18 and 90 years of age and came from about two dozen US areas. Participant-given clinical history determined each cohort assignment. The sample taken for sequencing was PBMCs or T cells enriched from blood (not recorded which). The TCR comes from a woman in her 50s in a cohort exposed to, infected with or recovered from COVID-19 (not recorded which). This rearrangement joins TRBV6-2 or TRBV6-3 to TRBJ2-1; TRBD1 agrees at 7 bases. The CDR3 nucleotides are TGTGCCAGCAGTTACAAGCATACAGGGGCAAATGAGCAGTTCTTC. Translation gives CASSYKHTGANEQFF.